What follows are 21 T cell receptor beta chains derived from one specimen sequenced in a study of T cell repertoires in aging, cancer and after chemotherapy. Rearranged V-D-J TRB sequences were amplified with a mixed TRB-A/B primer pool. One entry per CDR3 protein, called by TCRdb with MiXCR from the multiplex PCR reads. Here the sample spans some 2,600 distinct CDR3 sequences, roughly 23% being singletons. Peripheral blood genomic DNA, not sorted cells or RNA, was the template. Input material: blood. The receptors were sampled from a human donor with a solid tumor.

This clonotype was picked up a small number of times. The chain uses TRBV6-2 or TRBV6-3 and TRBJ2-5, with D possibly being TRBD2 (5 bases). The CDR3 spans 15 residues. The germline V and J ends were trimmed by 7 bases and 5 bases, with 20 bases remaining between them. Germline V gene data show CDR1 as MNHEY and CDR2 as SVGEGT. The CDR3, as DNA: TGTGCCAGCACCCAAACTAGTATTCTGACGGAGACCCAGTACTTC. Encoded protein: CASTQTSILTETQYF.

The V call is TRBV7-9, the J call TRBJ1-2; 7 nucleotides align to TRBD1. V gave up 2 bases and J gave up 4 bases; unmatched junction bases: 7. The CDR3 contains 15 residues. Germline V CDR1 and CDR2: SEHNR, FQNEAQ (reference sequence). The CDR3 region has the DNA TGTGCCAGCAGCTTATCGACAGGGTCCGGCTATGGCTACACCTTC. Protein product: CASSLSTGSGYGYTF. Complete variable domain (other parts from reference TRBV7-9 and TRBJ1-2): DTGVSQNPRHKITKRGQNVTFRCDPISEHNRLYWYRQTLGQGPEFLTYFQNEAQLEKSRLLSDRFSAERPKGSFSTLEIQRTEQGDSAMYLCASSLSTGSGYGYTFGSGTRLTVV.

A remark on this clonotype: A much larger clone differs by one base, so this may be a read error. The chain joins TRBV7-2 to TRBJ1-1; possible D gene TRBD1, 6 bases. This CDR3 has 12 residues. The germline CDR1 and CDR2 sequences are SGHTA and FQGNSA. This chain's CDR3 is CASSPSTGTPPF. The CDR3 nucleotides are TGTGCCAGCAGCCCATCGACCGGGACACCCCCCTTT. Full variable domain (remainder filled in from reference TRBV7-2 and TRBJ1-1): GAGVSQSPSNKVTEKGKDVELRCDPISGHTALYWYRQSLGQGLEFLIYFQGNSAPDKSGLPSDRFSAERTGGSVSTLTIQRTQQEDSAVYLCASSPSTGTPPFGQGTRLTVV.

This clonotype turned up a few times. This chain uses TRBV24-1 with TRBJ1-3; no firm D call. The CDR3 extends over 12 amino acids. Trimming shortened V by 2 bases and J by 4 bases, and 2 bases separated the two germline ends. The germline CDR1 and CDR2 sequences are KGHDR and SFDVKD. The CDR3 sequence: CATSDYGNTIYF. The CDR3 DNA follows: TGTGCCACCAGTGATTACGGAAACACCATATATTTT.

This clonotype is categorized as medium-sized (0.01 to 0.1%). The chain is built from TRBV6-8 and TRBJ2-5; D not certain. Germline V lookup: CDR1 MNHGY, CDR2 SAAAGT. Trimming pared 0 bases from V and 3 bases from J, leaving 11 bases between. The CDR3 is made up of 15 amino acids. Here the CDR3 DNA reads TGTGCCAGCAGTTACTCCCCGCGAGACGAAGAGACCCAGTACTTC. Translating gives CASSYSPRDEETQYF.

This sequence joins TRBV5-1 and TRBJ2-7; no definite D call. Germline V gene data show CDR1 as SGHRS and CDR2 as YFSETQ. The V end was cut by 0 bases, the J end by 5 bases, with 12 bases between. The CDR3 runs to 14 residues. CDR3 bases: TGCGCCAGCAGCTTGGGGGGTGGGTATGACGAGCAGTACTTC. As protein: CASSLGGGYDEQYF.

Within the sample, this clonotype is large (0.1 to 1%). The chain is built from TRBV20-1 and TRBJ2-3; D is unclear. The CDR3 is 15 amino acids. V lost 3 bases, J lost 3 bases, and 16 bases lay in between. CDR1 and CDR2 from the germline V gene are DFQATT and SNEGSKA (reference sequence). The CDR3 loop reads CSARDPLSGTDTQYF. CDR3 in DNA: TGCAGTGCTAGGGATCCGTTGTCCGGAACAGATACGCAGTATTTT.

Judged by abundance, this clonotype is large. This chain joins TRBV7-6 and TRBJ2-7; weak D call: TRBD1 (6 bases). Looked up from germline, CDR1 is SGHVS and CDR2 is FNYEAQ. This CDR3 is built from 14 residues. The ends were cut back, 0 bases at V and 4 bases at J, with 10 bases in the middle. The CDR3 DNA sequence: TGTGCCAGCAGCTTAGCCAGGACAGCTTACGAGCAGTACTTC. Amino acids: CASSLARTAYEQYF.

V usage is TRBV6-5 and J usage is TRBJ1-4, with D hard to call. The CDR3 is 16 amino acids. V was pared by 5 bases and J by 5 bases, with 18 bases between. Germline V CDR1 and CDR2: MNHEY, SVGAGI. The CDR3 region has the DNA TGTGCCAGCAGTAGAGTCTCGGGCGTATTAAATGAAAAACTGTTTTTT. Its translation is CASSRVSGVLNEKLFF.

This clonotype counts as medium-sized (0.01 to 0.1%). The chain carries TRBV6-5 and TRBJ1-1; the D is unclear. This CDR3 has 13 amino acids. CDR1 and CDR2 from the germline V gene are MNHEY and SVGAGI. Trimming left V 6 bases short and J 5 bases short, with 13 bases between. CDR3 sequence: CASRSPGRTEAFF. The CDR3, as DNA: TGTGCCAGCAGATCTCCAGGACGTACTGAAGCTTTCTTT.

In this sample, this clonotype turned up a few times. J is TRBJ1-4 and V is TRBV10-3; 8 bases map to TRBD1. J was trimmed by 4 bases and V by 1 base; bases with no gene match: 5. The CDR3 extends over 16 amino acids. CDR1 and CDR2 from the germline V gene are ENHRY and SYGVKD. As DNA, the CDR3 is TGTGCCATCAGTGAGTTGGGAGACAGGGGTAATGAAAAACTGTTTTTT. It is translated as CAISELGDRGNEKLFF.

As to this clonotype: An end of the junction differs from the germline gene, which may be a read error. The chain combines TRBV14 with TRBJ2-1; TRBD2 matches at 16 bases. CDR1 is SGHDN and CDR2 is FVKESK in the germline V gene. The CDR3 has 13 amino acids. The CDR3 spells CASSPGLAGGMNF. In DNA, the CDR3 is TGTGCCAGCAGCCCGGGACTAGCGGGGGGGATGAACTTC.

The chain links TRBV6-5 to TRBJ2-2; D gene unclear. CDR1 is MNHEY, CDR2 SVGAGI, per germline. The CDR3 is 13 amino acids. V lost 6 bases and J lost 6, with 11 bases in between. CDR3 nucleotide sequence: TGTGCCAGCAGGGAAATGGACCCCGGGGAGCTGTTTTTT. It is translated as CASREMDPGELFF.

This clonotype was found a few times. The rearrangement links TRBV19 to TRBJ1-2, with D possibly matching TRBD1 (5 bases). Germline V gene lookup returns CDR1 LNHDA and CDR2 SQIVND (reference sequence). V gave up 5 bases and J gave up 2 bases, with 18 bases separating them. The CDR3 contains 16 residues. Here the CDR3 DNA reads TGTGCCAGTAGTCGAACCCGGGGGGGTATCAACTATGGCTACACCTTC. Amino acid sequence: CASSRTRGGINYGYTF.

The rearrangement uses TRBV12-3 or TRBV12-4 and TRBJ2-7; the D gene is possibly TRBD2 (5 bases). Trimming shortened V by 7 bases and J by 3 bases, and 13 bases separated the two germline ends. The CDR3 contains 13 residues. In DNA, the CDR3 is TGTGCCAGCACTAACGGGGAAGACTACGAGCAGTACTTC. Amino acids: CASTNGEDYEQYF.

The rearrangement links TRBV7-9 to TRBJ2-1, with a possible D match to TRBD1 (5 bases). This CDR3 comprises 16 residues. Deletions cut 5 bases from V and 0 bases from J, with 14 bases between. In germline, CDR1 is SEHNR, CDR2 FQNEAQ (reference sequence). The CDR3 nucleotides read TGTGCCAGCAGCCCAGGGTCTGGGGTCTCCTACAATGAGCAGTTCTTC. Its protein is CASSPGSGVSYNEQFF.

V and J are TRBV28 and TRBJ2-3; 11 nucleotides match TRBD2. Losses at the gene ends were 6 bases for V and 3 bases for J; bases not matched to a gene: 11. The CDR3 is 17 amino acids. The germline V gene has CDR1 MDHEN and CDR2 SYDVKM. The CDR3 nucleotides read TGTGCCAGCAGACCCGCCTTAGCGGGGGGGCCTACAGATACGCAGTATTTT. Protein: CASRPALAGGPTDTQYF.

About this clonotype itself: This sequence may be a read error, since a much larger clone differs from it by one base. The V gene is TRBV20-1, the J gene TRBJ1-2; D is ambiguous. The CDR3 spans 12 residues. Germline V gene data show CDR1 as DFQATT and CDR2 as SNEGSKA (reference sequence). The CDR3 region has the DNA TGCAGTGCTCTAGGTACTTACTATGGCTACGCCTTC. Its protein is CSALGTYYGYAF.

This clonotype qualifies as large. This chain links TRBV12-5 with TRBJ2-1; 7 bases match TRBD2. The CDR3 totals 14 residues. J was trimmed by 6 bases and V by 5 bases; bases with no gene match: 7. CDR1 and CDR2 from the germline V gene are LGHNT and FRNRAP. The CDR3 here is CASGLGGTINEQFF. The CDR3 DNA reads TGTGCTAGTGGTCTCGGCGGGACTATCAATGAGCAGTTCTTC.

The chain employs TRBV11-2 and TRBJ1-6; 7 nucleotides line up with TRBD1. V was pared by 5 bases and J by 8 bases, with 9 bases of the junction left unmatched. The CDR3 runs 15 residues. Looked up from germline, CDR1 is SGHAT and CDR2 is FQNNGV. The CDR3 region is CASSRKQGNDSPLHF. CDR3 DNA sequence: TGTGCCAGCAGCCGTAAACAGGGGAACGATTCACCCCTCCACTTT.

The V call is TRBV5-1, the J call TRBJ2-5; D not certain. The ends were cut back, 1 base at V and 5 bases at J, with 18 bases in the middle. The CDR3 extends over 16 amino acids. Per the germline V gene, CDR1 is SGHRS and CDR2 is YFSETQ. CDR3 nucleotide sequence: TGCGCCAGCAGCTTGAGAGGCAGCCGAAGTACGGAGACCCAGTACTTC. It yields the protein CASSLRGSRSTETQYF. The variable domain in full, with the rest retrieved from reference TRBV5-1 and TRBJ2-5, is KAGVTQTPRYLIKTRGQQVTLSCSPISGHRSVSWYQQTPGQGLQFLFEYFSETQRNKGNFPGRFSGRQFSNSRSEMNVSTLELGDSALYLCASSLRGSRSTETQYFGPGTRLLVL.